This T cell receptor beta chain was obtained from a study of blood T cell repertoires in COVID-19. CDR3 length: 13 amino acids. The V gene lost 6 bases and the J gene lost 3 bases, with 12 bases spanning the gap. Germline CDR1 is LNHDA and CDR2 is SQIVND (reference sequence). Original data processing: By means of reference gene primer amplification, nucleated cell counts were estimated. Method: immunoSEQ multiplex PCR; TCRdb's copy keeps in-frame clones and lacks some. V and J calls and clone size are copied from that table; D and trimming were computed from the DNA. The sample records about 62,000 clones, 86% being singletons. This clone is a singleton in its sample.

The sequence was obtained from a woman aged 80 or over with acute or convalescent COVID-19. Sequencing input: peripheral blood. The J gene is TRBJ2-7, the V gene TRBV19; D is perhaps TRBD2 (6 bases). For the CDR3, the DNA is TGTGCCAGTAGCCGGACTAATAACTACGAGCAGTACTTC. Protein: CASSRTNNYEQYF.